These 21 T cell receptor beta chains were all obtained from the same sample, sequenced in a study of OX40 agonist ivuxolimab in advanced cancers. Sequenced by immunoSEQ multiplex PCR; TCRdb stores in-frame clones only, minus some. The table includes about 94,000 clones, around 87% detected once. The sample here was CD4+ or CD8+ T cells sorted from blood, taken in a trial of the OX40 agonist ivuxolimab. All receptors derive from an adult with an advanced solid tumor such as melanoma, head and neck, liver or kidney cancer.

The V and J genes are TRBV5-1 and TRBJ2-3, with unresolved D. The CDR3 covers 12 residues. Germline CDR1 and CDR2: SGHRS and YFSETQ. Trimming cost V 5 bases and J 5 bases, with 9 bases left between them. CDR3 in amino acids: CASSPALDTQYF. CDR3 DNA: TGCGCCAGCAGTCCAGCGCTAGATACGCAGTATTTT.

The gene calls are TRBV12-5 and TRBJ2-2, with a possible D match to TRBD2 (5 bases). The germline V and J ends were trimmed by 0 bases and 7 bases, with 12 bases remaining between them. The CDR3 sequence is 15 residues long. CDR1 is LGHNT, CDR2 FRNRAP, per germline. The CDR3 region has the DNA TGTGCTAGTGGTTTGGTACTATCCGGGGTCGGGGAGCTGTTTTTT. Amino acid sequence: CASGLVLSGVGELFF.

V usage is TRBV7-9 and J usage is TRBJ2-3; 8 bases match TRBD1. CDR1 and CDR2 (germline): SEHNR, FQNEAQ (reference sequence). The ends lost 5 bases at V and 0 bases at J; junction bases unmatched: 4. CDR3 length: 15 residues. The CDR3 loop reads CASSPTGASTDTQYF. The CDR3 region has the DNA TGTGCCAGCAGCCCGACAGGGGCGAGCACAGATACGCAGTATTTT.

The CDR3 region is CASSEGGGWAETQYF. In nucleotides, the CDR3 is TGTGCCAGCAGTGAGGGCGGGGGCTGGGCCGAGACCCAGTACTTC. The V call is TRBV6-4, the J call TRBJ2-5; D might be TRBD2 (7 bases). The V gene lost 3 bases and the J gene lost 5 bases, with 16 bases spanning the gap. CDR3 length: 15 amino acids. Per germline, CDR1 MRHNA and CDR2 SNTAGT.

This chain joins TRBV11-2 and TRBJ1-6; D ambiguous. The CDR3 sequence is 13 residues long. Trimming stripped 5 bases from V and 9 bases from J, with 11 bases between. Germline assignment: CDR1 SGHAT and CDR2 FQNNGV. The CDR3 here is CASSPYSGSPLHF. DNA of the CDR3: TGTGCCAGCAGCCCCTACAGCGGTTCACCCCTCCACTTT. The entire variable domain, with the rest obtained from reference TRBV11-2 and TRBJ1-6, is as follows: EAGVAQSPRYKIIEKRQSVAFWCNPISGHATLYWYQQILGQGPKLLIQFQNNGVVDDSQLPKDRFSAERLKGVDSTLKIQPAKLEDSAVYLCASSPYSGSPLHFGNGTRLTVT.

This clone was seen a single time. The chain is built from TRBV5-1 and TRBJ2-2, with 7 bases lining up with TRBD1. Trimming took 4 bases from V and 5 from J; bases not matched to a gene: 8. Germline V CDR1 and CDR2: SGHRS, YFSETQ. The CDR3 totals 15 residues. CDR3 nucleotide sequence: TGCGCCAGCAGCCGGGGACAGCGGAGGACCGGGGAGCTGTTTTTT. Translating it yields CASSRGQRRTGELFF.

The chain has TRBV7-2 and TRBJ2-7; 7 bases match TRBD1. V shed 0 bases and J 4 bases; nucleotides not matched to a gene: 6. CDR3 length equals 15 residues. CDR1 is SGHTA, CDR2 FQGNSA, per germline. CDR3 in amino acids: CASSLAGTAGYEQYF. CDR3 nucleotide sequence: TGTGCCAGCAGCTTAGCCGGGACAGCAGGATACGAGCAGTACTTC. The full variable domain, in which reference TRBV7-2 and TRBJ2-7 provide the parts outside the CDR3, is GAGVSQSPSNKVTEKGKDVELRCDPISGHTALYWYRQSLGQGLEFLIYFQGNSAPDKSGLPSDRFSAERTGGSVSTLTIQRTQQEDSAVYLCASSLAGTAGYEQYFGPGTRLTVT.

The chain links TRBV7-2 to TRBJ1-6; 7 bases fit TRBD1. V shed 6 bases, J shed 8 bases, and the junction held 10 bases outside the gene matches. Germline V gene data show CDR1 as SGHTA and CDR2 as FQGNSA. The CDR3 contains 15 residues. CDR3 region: CASRATRDSDSPLHF. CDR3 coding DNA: TGTGCCAGCAGGGCGACCAGGGACAGTGATTCACCCCTCCACTTT. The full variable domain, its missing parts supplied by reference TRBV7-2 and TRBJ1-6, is GAGVSQSPSNKVTEKGKDVELRCDPISGHTALYWYRQSLGQGLEFLIYFQGNSAPDKSGLPSDRFSAERTGGSVSTLTIQRTQQEDSAVYLCASRATRDSDSPLHFGNGTRLTVT.

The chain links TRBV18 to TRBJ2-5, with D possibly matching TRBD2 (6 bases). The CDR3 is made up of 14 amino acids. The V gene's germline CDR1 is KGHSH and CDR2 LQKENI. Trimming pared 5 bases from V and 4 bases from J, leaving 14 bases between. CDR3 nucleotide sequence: TGTGCCAGCTCAGCGGCGGGGATGGGAGAGACCCAGTACTTC. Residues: CASSAAGMGETQYF.

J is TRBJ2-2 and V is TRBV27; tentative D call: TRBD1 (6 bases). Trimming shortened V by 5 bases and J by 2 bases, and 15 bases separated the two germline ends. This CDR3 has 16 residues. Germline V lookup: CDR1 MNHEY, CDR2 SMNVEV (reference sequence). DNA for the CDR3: TGTGCCAGCAGTCGCGACCGGGACACCAACACCGGGGAGCTGTTTTTT. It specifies CASSRDRDTNTGELFF.

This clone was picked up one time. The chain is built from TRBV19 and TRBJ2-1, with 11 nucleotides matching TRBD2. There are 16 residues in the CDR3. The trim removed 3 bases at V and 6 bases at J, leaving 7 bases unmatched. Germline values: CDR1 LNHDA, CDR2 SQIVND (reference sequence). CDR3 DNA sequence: TGTGCCAGTAGTATTCGGGCCGGGACTAGCGGCAATGAGCAGTTCTTC. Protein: CASSIRAGTSGNEQFF.

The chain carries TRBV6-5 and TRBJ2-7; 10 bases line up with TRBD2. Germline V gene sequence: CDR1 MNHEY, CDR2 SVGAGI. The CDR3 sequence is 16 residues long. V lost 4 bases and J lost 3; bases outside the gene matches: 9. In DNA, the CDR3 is TGTGCCAGCAGTTTAGGGGTGAGCGGGGGGGGCTACGAGCAGTACTTC. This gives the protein CASSLGVSGGGYEQYF.

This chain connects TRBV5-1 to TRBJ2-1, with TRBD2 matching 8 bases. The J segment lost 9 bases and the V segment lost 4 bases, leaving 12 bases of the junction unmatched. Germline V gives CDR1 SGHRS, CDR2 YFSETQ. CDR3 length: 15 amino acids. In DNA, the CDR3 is TGCGCCAGCAGCACCATCAGCGGGGGCCCCCTTGAGCAGTTCTTC. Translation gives CASSTISGGPLEQFF.

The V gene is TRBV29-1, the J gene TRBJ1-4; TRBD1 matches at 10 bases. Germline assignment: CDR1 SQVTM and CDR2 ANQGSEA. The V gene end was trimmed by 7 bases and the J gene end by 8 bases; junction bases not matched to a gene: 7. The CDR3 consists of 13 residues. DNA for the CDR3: TGCAGCGCCCGACAGGGGGCGCGAGAAAAACTGTTTTTT. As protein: CSARQGAREKLFF.

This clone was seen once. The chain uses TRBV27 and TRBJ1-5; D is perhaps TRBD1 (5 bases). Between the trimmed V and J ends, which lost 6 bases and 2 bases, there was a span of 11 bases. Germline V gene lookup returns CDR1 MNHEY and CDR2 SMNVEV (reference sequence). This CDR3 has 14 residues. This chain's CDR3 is CASSWGLGNQPQHF. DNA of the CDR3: TGTGCCAGCAGCTGGGGGTTGGGCAATCAGCCCCAGCATTTT.

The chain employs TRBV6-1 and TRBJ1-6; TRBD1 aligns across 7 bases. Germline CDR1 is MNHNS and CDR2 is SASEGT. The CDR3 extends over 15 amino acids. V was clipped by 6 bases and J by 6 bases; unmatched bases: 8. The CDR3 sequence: CASSVRQGLNSPLHF. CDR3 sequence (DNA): TGTGCCAGCAGCGTTAGACAGGGACTTAATTCACCCCTCCACTTT.

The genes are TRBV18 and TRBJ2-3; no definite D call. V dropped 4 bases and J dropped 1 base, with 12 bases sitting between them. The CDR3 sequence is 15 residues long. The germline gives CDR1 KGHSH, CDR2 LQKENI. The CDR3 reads CASSLEKLRTDTQYF. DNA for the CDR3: TGTGCCAGCTCACTGGAGAAACTTCGCACAGATACGCAGTATTTT.

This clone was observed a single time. The CDR3 region has the DNA TGTGCCAGCAGCCAAGATCTCGGCCCCCGGACAGATACGCAGTATTTT. Translated, it gives CASSQDLGPRTDTQYF. V gene TRBV14 combines with J gene TRBJ2-3; D gene uncertain. The CDR3 contains 16 residues. Between the trimmed V and J ends, which lost 0 bases and 3 bases, there was a span of 13 bases. The V gene's germline CDR1 is SGHDN and CDR2 FVKESK.

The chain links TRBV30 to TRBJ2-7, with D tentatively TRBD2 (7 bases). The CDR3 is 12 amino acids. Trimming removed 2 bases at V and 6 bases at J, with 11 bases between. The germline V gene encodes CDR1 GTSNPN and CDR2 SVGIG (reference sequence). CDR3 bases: TGTGCCTGGAGTAGGGGGGGGCCCGAGCAGTACTTC. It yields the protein CAWSRGGPEQYF.

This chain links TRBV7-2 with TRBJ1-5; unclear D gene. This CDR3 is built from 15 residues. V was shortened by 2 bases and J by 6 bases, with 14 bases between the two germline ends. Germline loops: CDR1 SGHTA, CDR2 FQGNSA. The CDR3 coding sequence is TGTGCCAGCAGCTTAAACGACCGTGCGATTCAGCCCCAGCATTTT. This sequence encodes CASSLNDRAIQPQHF.

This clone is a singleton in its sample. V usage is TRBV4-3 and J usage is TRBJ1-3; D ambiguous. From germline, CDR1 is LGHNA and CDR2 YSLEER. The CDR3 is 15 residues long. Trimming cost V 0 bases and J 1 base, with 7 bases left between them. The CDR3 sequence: CASSQELGSGNTIYF. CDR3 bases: TGCGCCAGCAGCCAAGAACTAGGGTCTGGAAACACCATATATTTT.